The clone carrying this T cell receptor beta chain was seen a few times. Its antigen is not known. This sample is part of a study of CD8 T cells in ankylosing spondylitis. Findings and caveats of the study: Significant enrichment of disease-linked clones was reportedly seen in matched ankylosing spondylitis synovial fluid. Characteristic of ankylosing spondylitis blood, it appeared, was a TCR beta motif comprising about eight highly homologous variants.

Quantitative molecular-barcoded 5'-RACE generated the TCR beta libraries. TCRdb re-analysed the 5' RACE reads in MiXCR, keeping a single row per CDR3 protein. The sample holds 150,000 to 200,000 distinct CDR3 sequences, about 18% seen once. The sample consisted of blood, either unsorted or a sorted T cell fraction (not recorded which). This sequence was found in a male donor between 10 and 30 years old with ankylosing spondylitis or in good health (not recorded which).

The CDR3 region has the DNA TGTGCCAGCTCTGACAGTTTTTACACCGGGGAGCTGTTTTTT. Translating gives CASSDSFYTGELFF. The chain links TRBV28 to TRBJ2-2; D might be TRBD1 (5 bases). The ends were cut back, 8 bases at V and 3 bases at J, with 13 bases in the middle. This CDR3 is 14 amino acids long. Germline assignment: CDR1 MDHEN and CDR2 SYDVKM.